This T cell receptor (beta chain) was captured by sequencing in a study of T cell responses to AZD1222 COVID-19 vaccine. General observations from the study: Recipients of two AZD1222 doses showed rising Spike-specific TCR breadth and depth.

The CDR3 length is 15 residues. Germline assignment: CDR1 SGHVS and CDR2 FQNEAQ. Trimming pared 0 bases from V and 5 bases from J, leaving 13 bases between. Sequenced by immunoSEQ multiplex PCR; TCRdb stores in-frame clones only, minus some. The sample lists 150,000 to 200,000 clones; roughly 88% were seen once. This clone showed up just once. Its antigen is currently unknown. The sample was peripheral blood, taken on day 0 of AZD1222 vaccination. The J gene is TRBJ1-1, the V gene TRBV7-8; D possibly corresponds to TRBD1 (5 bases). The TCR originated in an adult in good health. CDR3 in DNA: TGTGCCAGCAGCTTAGCCCTGGACACGGGGACTGAAGCTTTCTTT. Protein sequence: CASSLALDTGTEAFF.